This passage covers 19 T cell receptor beta chains from one sample sequenced in a study of T cells in Graves' hyperthyroidism and ophthalmopathy. Researchers amplified the TCR beta CDR3 regions from RNA transcripts. HTBI primers drove first-round RT-PCR of the TCR CDR3. TCRdb reanalysed the multiplex PCR reads using MiXCR and keeps one entry per CDR3 protein. The data contain a few hundred thousand distinct CDR3 sequences, approximately 15% of them seen just once; the ten biggest clones take up 6.5% to 8%. The sequenced material came from blood. The receptors were sampled from a woman aged 30 to 39 with Graves' hyperthyroidism.

This sequence joins TRBV28 and TRBJ1-5; 9 bases line up with TRBD1. CDR1 and CDR2 from the germline V gene are MDHEN and SYDVKM. The CDR3 is made up of 15 amino acids. Unmatched junction bases numbered 9, after V lost 5 bases and J lost 7 bases. CDR3 DNA sequence: TGTGCCAGCAGTCCGGGACAGGGTTCGATGCAGCCCCAGCATTTT. Encoded protein: CASSPGQGSMQPQHF.

In this sample, this clonotype turned up a few times. The gene calls are TRBV7-2 and TRBJ2-7; 7 bases fit TRBD1. Germline trimming cut 1 base from V and 1 base from J; bases unmatched to any gene: 10. This CDR3 contains 17 residues. The germline V gene has CDR1 SGHTA and CDR2 FQGNSA. CDR3 nucleotides: TGTGCCAGCAGCTTAGTGGGGGCCGGACAGGTATCCTACGAGCAGTACTTC. Protein sequence: CASSLVGAGQVSYEQYF.

Ten or more counts support this clonotype. This rearrangement joins TRBV7-9 to TRBJ2-5, with D possibly TRBD2 on 6 matching bases. Germline V gives CDR1 SEHNR, CDR2 FQNEAQ (reference sequence). Trimming stripped 5 bases from V and 5 bases from J, with 24 bases between. The CDR3 sequence is 17 residues long. For the CDR3, the DNA is TGTGCCAGCAGCCGACGTCCGGGGGTCAGGACGGGGGAGACCCAGTACTTC. Its protein is CASSRRPGVRTGETQYF.

For this clonotype: A read error may explain this, as a much larger clone is one base away. This rearrangement joins TRBV3-1 to TRBJ2-2; D not resolved. Germline V gene sequence: CDR1 LGHDT, CDR2 YNNKEL (reference sequence). The V and J ends lost 0 bases and 1 base respectively, with 9 bases between them. The CDR3 totals 16 residues. The CDR3 nucleotides are TGTGCCAGCAGCCAAGATCGGCCGGGGAACACCGGGGAGCTGTTTTTT. This translates into CASSQDRPGNTGELFF.

The chain has TRBV6-1 and TRBJ2-7; 10 bases map to TRBD2. The CDR3 runs 15 residues. With V trimmed by 7 bases and J by 1 base, 7 bases remained unmatched. The germline CDR1 and CDR2 sequences are MNHNS and SASEGT. In nucleotides, the CDR3 is TGTGCCAGCACTCCCGGACTAGCGGTATCCTACGAGCAGTACTTC. It codes for CASTPGLAVSYEQYF.

On this clonotype itself: Just one base apart from a much larger clone, this may be a read error. The V call is TRBV6-1, the J call TRBJ1-2; D possibly corresponds to TRBD1 (5 bases). Germline V gives CDR1 MNHNS, CDR2 SASEGT. The V and J ends lost 6 bases and 9 bases respectively, with 17 bases between them. The CDR3 is made up of 13 amino acids. The CDR3: CASSAGHIYSYTF. CDR3 nucleotide sequence: TGTGCCAGCAGCGCCGGACATATTTATAGCTACACCTTC.

This clonotype occurred many times. J is TRBJ2-7 and V is TRBV4-3, with D unclear. The CDR3 length is 13 residues. Trimming removed 1 base at V and 1 base at J, with 5 bases between. Germline CDR1 reads LGHNA; CDR2 reads YSLEER. Here the CDR3 reads CASSQGRSYEQYF. The CDR3 DNA reads as TGCGCCAGCAGCCAAGGCCGGTCCTACGAGCAGTACTTC.

Only one count was recorded for this clonotype. Its ends do not fully match the called genes, so a read error is possible. The chain recombines TRBV28 with TRBJ2-7; 10 nucleotides agree with TRBD1. The CDR3 totals 16 residues. Germline CDR1 reads MDHEN; CDR2 reads SYDVKM. CDR3 coding DNA: TGCGCCAGCAGCCTCCTCCCCCGGGACAGGGGCCACGAGCAGTACTTC. Translation: CASSLLPRDRGHEQYF.

This clonotype was seen ten or more times. The chain recombines TRBV7-6 with TRBJ2-7; no reliable D call. The germline V gene has CDR1 SGHVS and CDR2 FNYEAQ. There are 16 residues in the CDR3. Trimming pared 4 bases from V and 6 bases from J, leaving 22 bases between. The CDR3: CASSSPSGLPKSEQYF. The CDR3 DNA reads TGTGCCAGCAGCTCCCCCTCGGGTCTTCCAAAAAGCGAGCAGTACTTC.

As to this clonotype: No conserved phenylalanine or tryptophan ends this CDR3, so it is likely a read error. The rearrangement joins TRBV25-1 to TRBJ2-7, with 10 bases lining up with TRBD1. V lost 1 base, J lost 2 bases, and 5 bases stayed unmatched. The length of the CDR3 is 16 residues. CDR1 and CDR2 (germline): MGHDK, SYGVNS. CDR3 residues: CASSEFGTGDAYEQYI. CDR3 coding DNA: TGTGCCAGCAGTGAATTTGGGACAGGGGACGCCTACGAGCAGTACATC.

This clonotype was seen more than once but under ten times. The chain is built from TRBV6-5 and TRBJ2-1, with 9 bases identical to TRBD2. Germline V lookup: CDR1 MNHEY, CDR2 SVGAGI. The CDR3 contains 15 residues. Trimming at V came to 3 bases and at J to 9 bases, leaving 9 bases not matched to a gene. The chain's CDR3 is CASSYSGSQAGEQFF. The CDR3 coding sequence is TGTGCCAGCAGTTATAGCGGGAGCCAGGCCGGTGAGCAGTTCTTC.

This clonotype occurred a few times. The V gene is TRBV20-1, the J gene TRBJ1-2; D gene uncertain. Germline V gene data show CDR1 as DFQATT and CDR2 as SNEGSKA (reference sequence). This CDR3 spans 14 amino acids. Trimming shortened V by 2 bases and J by 5 bases, and 15 bases separated the two germline ends. CDR3 region: CSARSRGFRYGYTF. The CDR3, as DNA: TGCAGTGCTAGAAGTCGGGGTTTTAGGTATGGCTACACCTTC.

This clonotype turned up a few times. The chain employs TRBV4-2 and TRBJ1-6; the D is unclear. V was cut by 2 bases and J by 10 bases, with 15 bases left in between. The CDR3 has 15 residues. Germline CDR1 reads LGHNA; CDR2 reads YNFKEQ. The CDR3 sequence: CASSQFSTFQSPLHF. In DNA form, the CDR3 reads TGTGCCAGCAGCCAATTCTCGACTTTCCAGTCACCCCTCCACTTT.

This clonotype was recorded many times. The chain uses TRBV2 and TRBJ2-3, with D maybe TRBD1 (6 bases). Germline V gives CDR1 SNHLY, CDR2 FYNNEI. V shed 8 bases and J shed 4 bases, with 13 bases lying between them. CDR3 length: 13 residues. In DNA, the CDR3 is TGTGCCAGCCGAAGAAAGGGGGCAGATACGCAGTATTTT. Translated, it gives CASRRKGADTQYF.

This clonotype was observed at least ten times. V is TRBV20-1 and J is TRBJ1-1, with D hard to call. The CDR3 runs to 14 residues. Germline V CDR1 and CDR2: DFQATT, SNEGSKA (reference sequence). V was clipped by 0 bases and J by 0 bases, with 8 bases between them. The CDR3 nucleotides read TGCAGTGCTAGAGAGGGTGGGTTGAACACTGAAGCTTTCTTT. This sequence encodes CSAREGGLNTEAFF.

This clonotype was counted between two and nine times. This may be a read error: a much more frequent sequence differs by one nucleotide. The chain employs TRBV2 and TRBJ1-5; D gene unclear. Germline V gene lookup returns CDR1 SNHLY and CDR2 FYNNEI. The CDR3 covers 14 residues. The CDR3 DNA follows: TGTGCCAGCAAACTTCTTATGGGCAATCAGCCCCTGCATTTT. Protein sequence: CASKLLMGNQPLHF.

In its sample, this clonotype was seen many times. This chain connects TRBV12-3 or TRBV12-4 to TRBJ2-7, with TRBD1 matching 9 bases. The CDR3 has 13 amino acids. V dropped 6 bases and J dropped 7; count of bases not matched to a gene: 7. CDR3: CASSPSDRGEQYF. DNA for the CDR3: TGTGCCAGCAGCCCATCGGACAGGGGTGAGCAGTACTTC.

This chain connects TRBV4-1 to TRBJ2-7, with 10 bases matching TRBD1. CDR1 is MGHRA and CDR2 is YSYEKL in the germline V gene. There are 16 residues in the CDR3. J was trimmed by 4 bases and V by 3 bases; bases with no gene match: 9. The CDR3 loop is CASSQRTGGYSYEQYF. The CDR3 nucleotides read TGCGCCAGCAGCCAGAGGACAGGGGGTTATTCTTACGAGCAGTACTTC.

This clonotype appeared many times. This chain joins TRBV12-5 and TRBJ1-5, with TRBD1 matching over 8 bases. The CDR3 is 16 amino acids. V was clipped by 3 bases and J by 9 bases; unmatched bases: 13. Germline V gene lookup returns CDR1 LGHNT and CDR2 FRNRAP. The CDR3 here is CASGFTGTGIVWPQHF. The CDR3 DNA reads TGTGCTAGTGGTTTTACCGGGACAGGAATTGTTTGGCCCCAGCATTTT.